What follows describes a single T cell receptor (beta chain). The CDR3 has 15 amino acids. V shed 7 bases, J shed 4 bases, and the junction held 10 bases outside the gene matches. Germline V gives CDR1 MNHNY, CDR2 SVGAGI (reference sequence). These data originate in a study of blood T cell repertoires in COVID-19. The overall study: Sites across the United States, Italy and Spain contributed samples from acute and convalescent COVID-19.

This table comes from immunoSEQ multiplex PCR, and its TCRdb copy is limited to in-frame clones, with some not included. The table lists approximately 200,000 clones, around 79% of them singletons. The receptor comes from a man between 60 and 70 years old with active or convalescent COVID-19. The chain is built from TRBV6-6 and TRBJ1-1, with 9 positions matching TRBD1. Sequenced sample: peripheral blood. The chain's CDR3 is CASTPQGAVGTEAFF. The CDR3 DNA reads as TGTGCCAGCACCCCACAGGGGGCGGTGGGCACTGAAGCTTTCTTT.